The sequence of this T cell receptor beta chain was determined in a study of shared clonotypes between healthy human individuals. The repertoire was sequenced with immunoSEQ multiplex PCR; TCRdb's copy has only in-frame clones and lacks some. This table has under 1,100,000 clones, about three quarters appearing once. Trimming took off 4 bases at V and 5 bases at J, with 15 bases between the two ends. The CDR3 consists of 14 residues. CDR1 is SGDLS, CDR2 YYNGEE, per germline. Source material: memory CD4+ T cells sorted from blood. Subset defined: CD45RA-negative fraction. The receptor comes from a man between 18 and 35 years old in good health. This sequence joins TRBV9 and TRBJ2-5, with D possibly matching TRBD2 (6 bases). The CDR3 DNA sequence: TGTGCCAGCAGCCCCCTGGGGGGACCGGAGACCCAGTACTTC. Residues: CASSPLGGPETQYF.